This T cell receptor (beta chain) was found in a study of blood T cell repertoires in COVID-19. Libraries were prepared by immunoSEQ multiplex PCR; TCRdb keeps only in-frame clonotypes and omits some of them. The sample contains around 150,000 clones, 80% to 90% of which appear only once. The sample was peripheral blood. This TCR derives from a man in his sixties with acute or convalescent COVID-19.

This chain's CDR3 is CASSPPGLAYGETQYF. The DNA for the CDR3 is TGTGCCAGCAGCCCACCGGGACTAGCGTACGGCGAGACCCAGTACTTC. This chain joins TRBV7-9 and TRBJ2-5; 10 positions match TRBD2. V lost 5 bases to trimming and J lost 5 bases; unmatched junction nucleotides: 11. The germline V gene encodes CDR1 SEHNR and CDR2 FQNEAQ (reference sequence). This CDR3 is 16 amino acids long.